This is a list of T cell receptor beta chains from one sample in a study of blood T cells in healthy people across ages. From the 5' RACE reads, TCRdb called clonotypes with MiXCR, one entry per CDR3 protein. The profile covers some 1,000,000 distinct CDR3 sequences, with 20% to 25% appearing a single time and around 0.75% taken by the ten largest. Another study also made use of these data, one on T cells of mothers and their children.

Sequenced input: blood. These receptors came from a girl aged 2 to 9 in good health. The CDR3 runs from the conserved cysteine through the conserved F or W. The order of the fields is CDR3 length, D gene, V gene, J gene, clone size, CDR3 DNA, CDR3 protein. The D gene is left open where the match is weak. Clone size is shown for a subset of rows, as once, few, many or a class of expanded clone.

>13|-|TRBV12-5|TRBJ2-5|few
TGTGCTAGTGGTTTGTCCCAGAAAGAGACCCAGTACTTC
CASGLSQKETQYF
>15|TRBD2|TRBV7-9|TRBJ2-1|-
TGTGCCAGCAGCCTAAGCGGGGGGGTCTCAAATGAGCAGTTCTTC
CASSLSGGVSNEQFF
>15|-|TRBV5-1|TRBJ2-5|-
TGCGCCAGCAGCTTTAGGGGGTTTAAAGAAGAGACCCAGTACTTC
CASSFRGFKEETQYF
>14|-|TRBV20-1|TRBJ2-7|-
TGCAGTGCTAGGTCTGCGCGGACGTCCTACGAGCAGTACTTC
CSARSARTSYEQYF
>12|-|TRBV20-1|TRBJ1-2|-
TGCAGTGCTAGGACCCCGAGAGGAGGCTACACCTTC
CSARTPRGGYTF
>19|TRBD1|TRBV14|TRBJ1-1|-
TGTGCCAGCTCCCAAGATTACGGACAGGGGCTCTCTATGAACACTGAAGCTTTCTTT
CASSQDYGQGLSMNTEAFF
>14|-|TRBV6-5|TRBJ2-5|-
TGTGCCAGCAGCATTGGACAGACTCAAGAGACCCAGTACTTC
CASSIGQTQETQYF
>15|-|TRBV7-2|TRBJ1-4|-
TGTGCCAGCAGCTTACTCGCAGACGCTAATGAAAAACTGTTTTTT
CASSLLADANEKLFF
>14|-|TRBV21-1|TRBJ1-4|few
TGTGCCAGCACCCCGGACAGGGAGGATGAAAAACTGTTTTTT
CASTPDREDEKLFF
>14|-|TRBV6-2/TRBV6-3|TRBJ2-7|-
TGTGCCAGCACCGAGGCGGCCACCGGGTACGAGCAGTACTTC
CASTEAATGYEQYF
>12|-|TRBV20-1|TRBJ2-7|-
TGCAGTGCAAGGGCCGGGGGAAACGAGCAGTACTTC
CSARAGGNEQYF
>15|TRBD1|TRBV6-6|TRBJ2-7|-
TGTGCCAGCACAAGGACAGGGGAACTAGCGTACGAGCAGTACTTC
CASTRTGELAYEQYF
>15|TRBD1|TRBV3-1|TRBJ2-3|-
TGTGCCAGCAGCCAGCGGGACAGGGGAACAGATACGCAGTATTTT
CASSQRDRGTDTQYF
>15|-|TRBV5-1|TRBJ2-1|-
TGCGCCAGCAGACGGGACATCGGGTCCTACAATGAGCAGTTCTTC
CASRRDIGSYNEQFF
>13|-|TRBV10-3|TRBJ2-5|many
TGTGCCATCAGTGAGTCTGGTGAGGAGACCCAGTACTTC
CAISESGEETQYF
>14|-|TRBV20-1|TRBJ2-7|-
TGCAGTGCCCGACCCGGGAGCCAGACCTACGAGCAGTACTTC
CSARPGSQTYEQYF
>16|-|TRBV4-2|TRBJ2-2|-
TGTGCCAGCAGCCAAGAGGGTCGGCTAAACACCGGGGAGCTGTTTTTT
CASSQEGRLNTGELFF
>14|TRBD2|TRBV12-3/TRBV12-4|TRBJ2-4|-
TGTGCCAGCAGTTTAGGGGGGGGTAAAAACATTCGGTACTTC
CASSLGGGKNIRYF
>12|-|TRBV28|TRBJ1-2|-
TGTGCCAGCAGTTTTGTCAAGGGGGGCTACACCTTC
CASSFVKGGYTF
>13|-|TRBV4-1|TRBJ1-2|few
TGCGCCAGCAGCCAAGAGAGGGCGGATGGCTACACCTTC
CASSQERADGYTF
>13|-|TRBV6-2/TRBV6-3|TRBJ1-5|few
TGTGCCAGCAGTACCGGTTGGGTGCAGCCCCAGCATTTT
CASSTGWVQPQHF
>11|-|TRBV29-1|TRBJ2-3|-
TGCAGCGTTAACCGGGAAGATACGCAGTATTTT
CSVNREDTQYF
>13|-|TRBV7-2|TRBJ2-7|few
TGTGCCAGCAGTGGGTATGGGGGCTACGAGCAGTACTTC
CASSGYGGYEQYF
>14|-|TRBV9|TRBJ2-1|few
TGTGCCAGCAGCGCGGGATCCTGGGGCCATGAGCAGTTCTTC
CASSAGSWGHEQFF
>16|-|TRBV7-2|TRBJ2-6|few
TGTGCCAGCAGCTTACTCCTTCCTTCTGGGGCCAACGTCCTGACTTTC
CASSLLLPSGANVLTF
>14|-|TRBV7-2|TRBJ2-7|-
TGTGCCAGCAGCTCTCGGGTCCGCTCCTACGAGCAGTACTTC
CASSSRVRSYEQYF
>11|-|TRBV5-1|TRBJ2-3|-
TGCGCCAGCAATTTCCCAGATACGCAGTATTTT
CASNFPDTQYF
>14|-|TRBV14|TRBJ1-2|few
TGTGCCAGCAGCTCAGTCGCGGAGCTGTATGGCTACACCTTC
CASSSVAELYGYTF
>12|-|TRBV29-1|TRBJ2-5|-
TGCAGCGTTCGGGGCAGCAAAGAGACCCAGTACTTC
CSVRGSKETQYF
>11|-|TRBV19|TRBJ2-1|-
TGTGTCAGTAGTATACTCAATGAGCAGTTCTTC
CVSSILNEQFF
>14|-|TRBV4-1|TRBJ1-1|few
TGCGCCAGCAGCCAGATCGGGGGACACCCTGAAGCTTTCTTT
CASSQIGGHPEAFF
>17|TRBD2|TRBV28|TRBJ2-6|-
TGTGCCAGCAGAACTAGCGGGGGCTACTCTGGGGCCAACGTCCTGACTTTC
CASRTSGGYSGANVLTF
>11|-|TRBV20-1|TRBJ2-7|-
TGCAGTGCTAGACGAGCAAGCGAGCAGTACTTC
CSARRASEQYF
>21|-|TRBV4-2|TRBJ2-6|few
TGTGCCAGCAGCCAAGGGGGGGGCGCCCCTTCTAGATCGTCGGGGGCCAACGTCCTGACTTTC
CASSQGGGAPSRSSGANVLTF
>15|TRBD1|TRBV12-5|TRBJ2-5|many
TGTGCTAGTGGTTTAAGACAGGGGGCTTGGGAGACCCAGTACTTC
CASGLRQGAWETQYF
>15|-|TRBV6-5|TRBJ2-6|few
TGTGCCAGCAGTCACTTTGACTCTGGGGCCGACGTCCTGACTTTC
CASSHFDSGADVLTF
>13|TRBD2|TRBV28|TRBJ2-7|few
TGTGCCAGCAGTTTAACAGCGGGAAACGAGCAGTACTTC
CASSLTAGNEQYF
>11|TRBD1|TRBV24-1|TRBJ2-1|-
TGTGCCACCCCGGACAGGTCCTTTCAGTTCTTC
CATPDRSFQFF
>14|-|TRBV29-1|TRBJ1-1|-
TGCAGCGTTGCCACAACGAACCCGGGAGATGAAGCTTTCTTT
CSVATTNPGDEAFF
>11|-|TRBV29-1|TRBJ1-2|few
TGCAGCGTTGACAGGGCTTATGGCTACACCTTC
CSVDRAYGYTF
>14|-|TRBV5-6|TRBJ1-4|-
TGTGCCAGCAGCTTGAAGGGGGCTAATGAAAAACTGTTTTTT
CASSLKGANEKLFF
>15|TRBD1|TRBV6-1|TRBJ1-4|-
TGTGCCAGCAGTGAAAACGACAGGGTTTGGGAAAAACTGTTTTTT
CASSENDRVWEKLFF
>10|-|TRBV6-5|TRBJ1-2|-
TGTGCCAGCATCCCGGATGGCTACACCTTC
CASIPDGYTF
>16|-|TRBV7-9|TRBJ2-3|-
TGTGCCAGCAGTATACTGATATTGAGCGGCACAGATACGCAGTATTTT
CASSILILSGTDTQYF
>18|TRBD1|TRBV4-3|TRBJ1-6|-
TGCGCCAGCAGCCAAGATTTAGCGACAGGGGGGTATAATTCACCCCTCCACTTT
CASSQDLATGGYNSPLHF
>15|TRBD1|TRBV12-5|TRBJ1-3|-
TGTGCTAGTGGTTTGGCCAACAGGGGACCAAACACCATATATTTT
CASGLANRGPNTIYF
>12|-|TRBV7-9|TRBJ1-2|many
TGTGCCAGCAGCTTGGAAGTCTATGGCTACACCTTC
CASSLEVYGYTF
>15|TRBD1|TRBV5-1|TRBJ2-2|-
TGCGCCAGCAGCTTGTGGGACAGGCTCACCGGGGAGCTGTTTTTT
CASSLWDRLTGELFF